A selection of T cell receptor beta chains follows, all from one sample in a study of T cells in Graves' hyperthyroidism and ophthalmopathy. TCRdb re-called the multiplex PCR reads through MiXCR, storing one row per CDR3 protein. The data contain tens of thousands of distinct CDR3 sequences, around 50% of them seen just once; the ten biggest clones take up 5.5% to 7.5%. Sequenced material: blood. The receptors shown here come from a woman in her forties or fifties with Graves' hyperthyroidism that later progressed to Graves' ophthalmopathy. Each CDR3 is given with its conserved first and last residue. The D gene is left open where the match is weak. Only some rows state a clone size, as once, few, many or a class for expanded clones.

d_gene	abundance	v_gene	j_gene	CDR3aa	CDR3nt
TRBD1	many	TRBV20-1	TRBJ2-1	CSARSANGGTGVYNEQFF	TGCAGTGCTAGATCCGCTAACGGGGGGACAGGGGTATACAATGAGCAGTTCTTC
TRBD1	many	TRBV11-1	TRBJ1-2	CASSPDGSGGVRSYTF	TGTGCCAGCAGCCCGGACGGTTCAGGGGGCGTCCGAAGCTACACCTTC
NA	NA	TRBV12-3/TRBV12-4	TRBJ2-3	CASSLRQRGTDTQYF	TGTGCCAGCAGTTTACGACAACGGGGCACAGATACGCAGTATTTT
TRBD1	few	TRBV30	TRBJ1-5	CAWSPPDRGLQPQHF	TGTGCCTGGAGCCCCCCCGACAGGGGGCTCCAGCCCCAGCATTTT
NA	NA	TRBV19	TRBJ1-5	CASSPQPYSNQPQHF	TGTGCCAGTAGTCCTCAGCCTTATAGCAATCAGCCCCAGCATTTT
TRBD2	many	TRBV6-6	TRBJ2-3	CASSSGRTDTQYF	TGTGCCAGTTCTAGCGGGCGCACAGATACGCAGTATTTT
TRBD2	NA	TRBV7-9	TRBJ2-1	CASSLYGGGDEQFF	TGTGCCAGCAGCTTATACGGCGGGGGTGATGAGCAGTTCTTC
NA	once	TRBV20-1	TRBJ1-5	CSARQTWTPEHF	TGCAGTGCTAGACAGACCTGGACGCCAGAGCATTTT
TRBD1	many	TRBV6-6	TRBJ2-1	CASSLIIGTGSSYNEQFF	TGTGCCAGCAGTTTGATTATCGGGACAGGGAGCTCCTACAATGAGCAGTTCTTC
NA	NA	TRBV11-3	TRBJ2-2	CASSEGNTGELSF	TGTGCCAGCAGTGAGGGGAACACCGGGGAGCTGTCCTTT
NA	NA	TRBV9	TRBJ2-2	CASSHPAGQNTGELFF	TGTGCCAGCAGCCATCCGGCTGGGCAAAACACCGGGGAGCTGTTTTTT
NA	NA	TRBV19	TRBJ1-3	CASSPSSGAGNTIYF	TGTGCCAGTAGCCCGAGTAGCGGGGCCGGAAACACCATATATTTT
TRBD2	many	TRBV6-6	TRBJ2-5	CASSLDSALAGETQYF	TGTGCCAGCAGTTTGGACAGTGCACTAGCGGGCGAGACCCAGTACTTC
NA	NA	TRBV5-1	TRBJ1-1	CASSLGNGVNTEAFF	TGCGCCAGCAGCTTGGGGAACGGGGTGAACACTGAAGCTTTCTTT
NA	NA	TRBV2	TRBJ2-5	CASRGGRTEAFFGQGTQYF	NA
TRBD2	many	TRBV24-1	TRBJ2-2	CATRGLADTGELFF	TGTGCCACCAGGGGACTAGCGGATACCGGGGAGCTGTTTTTT
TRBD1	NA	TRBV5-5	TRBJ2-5	CASSSEGQGRETQYF	TGTGCCAGCAGCTCAGAGGGACAGGGGCGCGAGACCCAGTACTTC
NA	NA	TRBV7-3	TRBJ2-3	CASSLGSTDTEYF	TGTGCCAGCAGCTTAGGTAGCACAGATACGGAGTATTTC
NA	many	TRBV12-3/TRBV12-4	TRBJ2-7	CASSTVSSEQYF	TGTGCCAGCAGTACCGTCAGCAGCGAGCAGTACTTC
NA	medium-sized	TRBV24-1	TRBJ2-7	CATSDGDARDGEQYF	TGTGCCACCAGTGACGGAGATGCCCGGGATGGCGAGCAGTACTTC
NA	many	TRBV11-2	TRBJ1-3	CASGQGSSGNTIYF	TGTGCCAGCGGGCAGGGGTCCTCTGGAAACACCATATATTTT
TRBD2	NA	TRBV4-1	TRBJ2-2	CASRQGASGRAPTGELFF	TGCGCCAGCAGACAAGGGGCCAGCGGGAGGGCCCCCACCGGGGAGCTGTTTTTT
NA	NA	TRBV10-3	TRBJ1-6	CAISRLAGSPLHF	TGTGCCATCAGCCGACTAGCGGGTTCACCCCTCCACTTT
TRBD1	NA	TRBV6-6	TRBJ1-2	CAGSGPRGRSYGYTF	TGTGCCGGCAGTGGACCCAGGGGGCGCAGCTATGGCTACACCTTC
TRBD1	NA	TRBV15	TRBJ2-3	CATSSHLPGQGTDTQYF	TGTGCCACCAGTTCGCACCTTCCGGGACAGGGGACAGATACGCAGTATTTT
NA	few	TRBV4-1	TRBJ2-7	CASSQGGGRAHEQYF	TGCGCCAGCAGCCAAGGAGGGGGGAGAGCCCACGAGCAGTACTTC
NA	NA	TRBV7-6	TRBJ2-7	CASSLASTYEQYF	TGTGCCAGCAGCTTGGCTTCCACCTACGAGCAGTACTTC
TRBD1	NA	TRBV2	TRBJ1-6	CASSGGQDSPLHF	TGTGCCAGCAGTGGGGGACAGGATTCACCCCTCCACTTT